A single sample is the source of the 25 T cell receptor beta chains below, sequenced in a study of blood T cell repertoires in COVID-19. TCRdb keeps only in-frame clones here, not all; method: immunoSEQ multiplex PCR. The repertoire consists of about 190,000 clones, with roughly 90% occurring once and the leading ten covering approximately 0.62%. The sequenced sample consisted of peripheral blood. All receptors come from a man aged 50 or older with acute or convalescent COVID-19.

V gene TRBV11-1 combines with J gene TRBJ2-3; 11 bases match TRBD2. This CDR3 contains 16 residues. Trimming at V came to 5 bases and at J to 2 bases, leaving 6 bases not matched to a gene. Per germline, CDR1 SGHAT and CDR2 FQDESV (reference sequence). The CDR3 DNA follows: TGTGCCAGCAGCCCAACTAGCGGGAGTACCACAGATACGCAGTATTTT. Protein product: CASSPTSGSTTDTQYF.

The chain combines TRBV18 with TRBJ1-4; D is undetermined. CDR1 and CDR2 (germline): KGHSH, LQKENI. The CDR3 has 14 residues. With 6 bases removed from V and 0 bases from J, the gap between germline ends came to 8 bases. CDR3 sequence (DNA): TGTGCCAGCTCCGACTTGGCAACTAATGAAAAACTGTTTTTT. It translates to CASSDLATNEKLFF.

V usage is TRBV27 and J usage is TRBJ1-6, with 7 bases lining up with TRBD1. The J segment lost 2 bases and the V segment lost 3 bases, leaving 13 bases of the junction unmatched. The CDR3 has 19 residues. The germline CDR1 and CDR2 sequences are MNHEY and SMNVEV (reference sequence). CDR3 residues: CASSLWWTRDRPYNSPLHF. Here the CDR3 DNA reads TGTGCCAGCAGTTTGTGGTGGACGCGGGACAGACCCTATAATTCACCCCTCCACTTT.

The chain combines TRBV6-5 with TRBJ1-4; TRBD1 aligns across 10 bases. The germline CDR1 and CDR2 sequences are MNHEY and SVGAGI. The CDR3 consists of 14 residues. The trim removed 6 bases at V and 5 bases at J, leaving 3 bases unmatched. CDR3 loop: CASRRTGGNEKLFF. The CDR3, as DNA: TGTGCCAGCAGACGGACAGGGGGAAATGAAAAACTGTTTTTT.

This clone was seen only once. J is TRBJ2-3 and V is TRBV15, with a possible D match to TRBD2 (5 bases). CDR1 LNHNV and CDR2 YYDKDF come from the germline V gene (reference sequence). Trimming shortened V by 2 bases and J by 1 base, and 16 bases separated the two germline ends. The CDR3 spans 17 residues. CDR3 sequence reads: CATSRKLTPGGTDTQYF. CDR3 DNA: TGTGCCACCAGCAGAAAACTAACCCCCGGGGGCACAGATACGCAGTATTTT.

The chain links TRBV3-1 (or the pseudogene TRBV3-2) to TRBJ1-1; D is unclear. CDR3 size: 13 residues. V was pared by 0 bases and J by 4 bases, with 6 bases between. Germline CDR1 is LGHDT and CDR2 is YNNKEL (reference sequence). Here the CDR3 DNA reads TGTGCCAGCAGCCAAGACGGAGTCACTGAAGCTTTCTTT. It specifies CASSQDGVTEAFF.

CDR3: CASSFGGLAANEKLFF. The CDR3 DNA reads as TGTGCCAGCAGTTTCGGGGGGCTGGCGGCTAATGAAAAACTGTTTTTT. The V gene is TRBV28, the J gene TRBJ1-4; maybe TRBD1 (6 bases). The CDR3 totals 16 residues. CDR1 and CDR2 (germline): MDHEN, SYDVKM. With 3 bases removed from V and 3 bases from J, the gap between germline ends came to 14 bases. Complete variable domain (other parts from reference TRBV28 and TRBJ1-4): DVKVTQSSRYLVKRTGEKVFLECVQDMDHENMFWYRQDPGLGLRLIYFSYDVKMKEKGDIPEGYSVSREKKERFSLILESASTNQTSMYLCASSFGGLAANEKLFFGSGTQLSVL.

The chain couples TRBV10-3 to TRBJ1-1; the D gene is possibly TRBD1 (5 bases). The germline V gene has CDR1 ENHRY and CDR2 SYGVKD. Trimming removed 3 bases from V and 7 bases from J, with 9 bases in between. The CDR3 covers 12 residues. The CDR3 is CAISDSGLEAFF. The CDR3 nucleotides are TGTGCCATCAGTGATTCAGGGCTTGAAGCTTTCTTT.

This chain links TRBV19 with TRBJ2-3, with 13 nucleotides matching TRBD2. With V trimmed by 0 bases and J by 5 bases, 8 bases remained unmatched. This CDR3 has 18 amino acids. Per germline, CDR1 LNHDA and CDR2 SQIVND (reference sequence). CDR3 nucleotide sequence: TGTGCCAGTAGTATAGAACTAGGACTAGCGGGAGCGCGAGATACGCAGTATTTT. It encodes CASSIELGLAGARDTQYF.

The rearrangement joins TRBV13 to TRBJ1-6, with 8 bases lining up with TRBD1. From germline, CDR1 is PRHDT and CDR2 FYEKMQ (reference sequence). The length of the CDR3 is 16 residues. The V and J ends lost 2 bases and 8 bases, in that order; junction bases with no gene match: 8. The CDR3 bases are TGTGCCAGCAGCTTACCCCTGGGCAGGGGGCATTCACCCCTCCACTTT. Its protein product is CASSLPLGRGHSPLHF.

V gene TRBV11-2 combines with J gene TRBJ2-6; TRBD2 might be the D (6 bases). Trimming took off 1 base at V and 0 bases at J, with 10 bases between the two ends. CDR1 and CDR2 (germline): SGHAT, FQNNGV. The CDR3 is made up of 17 amino acids. CDR3 sequence reads: CASSLASGSSGANVLTF. In nucleotides, the CDR3 is TGTGCCAGCAGCTTAGCCTCCGGGAGCTCTGGGGCCAACGTCCTGACTTTC. Combining the CDR3 with reference TRBV11-2 and TRBJ2-6 gives the whole variable domain EAGVAQSPRYKIIEKRQSVAFWCNPISGHATLYWYQQILGQGPKLLIQFQNNGVVDDSQLPKDRFSAERLKGVDSTLKIQPAKLEDSAVYLCASSLASGSSGANVLTFGAGSRLTVL.

The chain carries TRBV27 and TRBJ1-1, with a possible D match to TRBD1 (5 bases). The CDR3 extends over 14 amino acids. Germline-derived CDR1 and CDR2 are MNHEY and SMNVEV (reference sequence). Trimming left V 5 bases short and J 0 bases short, with 10 bases between. The CDR3 sequence is CASSEDSMNTEAFF. CDR3 bases: TGTGCCAGCAGTGAAGACAGTATGAACACTGAAGCTTTCTTT.

This chain links TRBV30 with TRBJ2-2; 10 nucleotides align to TRBD1. The CDR3 is 16 residues long. The germline CDR1 and CDR2 sequences are GTSNPN and SVGIG (reference sequence). V was clipped by 0 bases and J by 4 bases; unmatched bases: 5. The DNA for the CDR3 is TGTGCCTGGAGTGTACGACAGGGGGCGGTCACCGGGGAGCTGTTTTTT. Amino acids: CAWSVRQGAVTGELFF.

The J gene is TRBJ1-2, the V gene TRBV7-2; no firm D call. V was shortened by 1 base and J by 4 bases, with 7 bases between the two germline ends. CDR1 is SGHTA, CDR2 FQGNSA, per germline. The CDR3 extends over 13 amino acids. CDR3 in DNA: TGTGCCAGCAGCTTAGACAACGCCTATGGCTACACCTTC. Its translation: CASSLDNAYGYTF.

The chain recombines TRBV28 with TRBJ2-7; 10 nucleotides align to TRBD1. CDR1 and CDR2 from the germline V gene are MDHEN and SYDVKM. V gave up 6 bases and J gave up 4 bases; unmatched junction bases: 9. The CDR3 is 15 residues long. CDR3 nucleotides: TGTGCCAGCAGCCAGGGACAGGGGCTGAGGTACGAGCAGTACTTC. It is translated as CASSQGQGLRYEQYF.

V is TRBV6-1 and J is TRBJ1-2; 7 bases line up with TRBD1. The CDR3 sequence is 14 residues long. V shed 2 bases, J shed 6 bases, and the junction held 6 bases outside the gene matches. Per the germline V gene, CDR1 is MNHNS and CDR2 is SASEGT. Written as DNA, the CDR3 is TGTGCCAGCAGTGAATTGGCAGGGGGGCATGGCTACACCTTC. It translates to CASSELAGGHGYTF.

The chain carries TRBV6-6 and TRBJ2-2; 11 nucleotides align to TRBD2. V lost 4 bases to trimming and J lost 7 bases; unmatched junction nucleotides: 8. Germline CDR1 reads MNHNY; CDR2 reads SVGAGI (reference sequence). This CDR3 has 16 amino acids. The CDR3: CASSSVAGGRDGELFF. The CDR3 nucleotides are TGTGCCAGCAGTTCCGTAGCGGGAGGGAGAGACGGGGAGCTGTTTTTT.

V and J are TRBV6-6 and TRBJ2-7, with D maybe TRBD1 (6 bases). In germline, CDR1 is MNHNY, CDR2 SVGAGI (reference sequence). This CDR3 comprises 16 residues. Trimming took off 0 bases at V and 1 base at J, with 13 bases between the two ends. The CDR3 nucleotides are TGTGCCAGCAGTTACTCTGGCGACAGGCCTTCCTACGAGCAGTACTTC. It specifies CASSYSGDRPSYEQYF.

This chain uses TRBV27 with TRBJ1-2; a possible D gene is TRBD1 (6 bases). Per germline, CDR1 MNHEY and CDR2 SMNVEV (reference sequence). V lost 10 bases and J lost 5, with 17 bases in between. The CDR3 has 13 residues. As DNA, the CDR3 is TGTGCCACCCGAGCCCTTACAGGGTATGGCTACACCTTC. Residues: CATRALTGYGYTF.

This chain links TRBV10-2 with TRBJ2-1; TRBD2 aligns across 7 bases. CDR3 size: 16 residues. Germline V gene data show CDR1 as WSHSY and CDR2 as SAAADI. V lost 6 bases to trimming and J lost 4 bases; unmatched junction nucleotides: 12. The CDR3 DNA reads TGCGCCAGCAGGATCGGGGGGACCGGGCGTTACAATGAGCAGTTCTTC. Residues: CASRIGGTGRYNEQFF.

The chain recombines TRBV11-2 with TRBJ1-6, with D unresolved. V lost 7 bases to trimming and J lost 2 bases, with 9 bases between them. Germline V CDR1 and CDR2: SGHAT, FQNNGV. The CDR3 loop spans 14 amino acids. CDR3 protein: CASTESTYNSPLHF. As DNA, the CDR3 is TGTGCCAGCACCGAGAGTACCTATAATTCACCCCTCCACTTT.

The chain carries TRBV4-1 and TRBJ2-1, with D possibly matching TRBD2 (7 bases). Trimming took 0 bases from V and 10 from J, leaving 19 bases between them. There are 16 residues in the CDR3. The germline V gene encodes CDR1 MGHRA and CDR2 YSYEKL. The CDR3 loop is CASSQEGGGAFGEQFF. The CDR3, as DNA: TGCGCCAGCAGCCAAGAAGGAGGGGGGGCCTTCGGGGAGCAGTTCTTC.

V and J are TRBV6-5 and TRBJ1-1; D possibly corresponds to TRBD1 (6 bases). Between the trimmed V and J ends, which lost 5 bases and 1 base, there was a span of 11 bases. CDR1 and CDR2 (germline): MNHEY, SVGAGI. There are 14 residues in the CDR3. The CDR3 nucleotides read TGTGCCAGCAGTCTGACAGGTTCGAACACTGAAGCTTTCTTT. It yields the protein CASSLTGSNTEAFF.

This clone was observed once. V usage is TRBV5-6 and J usage is TRBJ1-5; D is uncertain. Trimming removed 1 base from V and 4 bases from J, with 9 bases in between. The CDR3 sequence is 14 residues long. Germline-derived CDR1 and CDR2 are SGHDT and YYEEEE. CDR3 sequence: CASSLLRENQPQHF. Here the CDR3 DNA reads TGTGCCAGCAGCTTGTTGCGGGAAAATCAGCCCCAGCATTTT. Looking up the rest from reference TRBV5-6 and TRBJ1-5 gives the full variable domain: DAGVTQSPTHLIKTRGQQVTLRCSPKSGHDTVSWYQQALGQGPQFIFQYYEEEERQRGNFPDRFSGHQFPNYSSELNVNALLLGDSALYLCASSLLRENQPQHFGDGTRLSIL.

This chain connects TRBV29-1 to TRBJ1-2; 7 positions agree with TRBD1. J gave up 1 base and V 7 bases, and 9 bases lay outside the gene matches. Germline V gene lookup returns CDR1 SQVTM and CDR2 ANQGSEA. The CDR3 has 14 residues. Here the CDR3 DNA reads TGCAGCGCGGACAGGTCATTTGGTAACTATGGCTACACCTTC. Protein: CSADRSFGNYGYTF.